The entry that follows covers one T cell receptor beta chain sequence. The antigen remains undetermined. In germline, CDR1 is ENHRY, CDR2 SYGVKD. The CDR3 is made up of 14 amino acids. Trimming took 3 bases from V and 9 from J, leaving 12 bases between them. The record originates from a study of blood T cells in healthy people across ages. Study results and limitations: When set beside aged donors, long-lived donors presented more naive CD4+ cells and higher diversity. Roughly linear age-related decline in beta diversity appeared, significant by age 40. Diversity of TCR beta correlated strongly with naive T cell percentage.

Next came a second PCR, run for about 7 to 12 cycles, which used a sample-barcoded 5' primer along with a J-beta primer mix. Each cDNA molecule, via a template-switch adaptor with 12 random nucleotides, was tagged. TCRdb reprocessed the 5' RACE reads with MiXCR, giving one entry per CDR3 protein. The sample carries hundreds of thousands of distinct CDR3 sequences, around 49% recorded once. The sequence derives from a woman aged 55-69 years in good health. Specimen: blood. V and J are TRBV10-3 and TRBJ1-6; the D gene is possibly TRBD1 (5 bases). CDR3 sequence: CAISDLGVSSPLHF. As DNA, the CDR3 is TGTGCCATCAGTGATCTAGGGGTCTCTTCACCCCTCCACTTT.